This T cell receptor beta chain stems from a study of T cells in Graves' hyperthyroidism and ophthalmopathy. Broader study findings: The model's output predicted ophthalmopathy at a median of approximately 6.5 months prior to onset. Blood shared most expanded thyroid clonotypes above 0.001.

The patients, who ranged from 18 to 65 in age, presented with newly diagnosed hyperthyroidism lasting under 2 months. Ten or more counts support this clonotype. Its antigen is not identified. The CDR3 has 14 residues. Germline CDR1 MNHEY, CDR2 SVGEGT. Trimming at V came to 6 bases and at J to 5 bases, leaving 9 bases not matched to a gene. Amplified regions were TCR beta CDR3 sequences from RNA transcripts. A first-round RT-PCR of the TCR CDR3 used the HTBI primer set. TCRdb used MiXCR to reprocess the multiplex PCR reads, holding one entry per CDR3 protein. The data hold under 650,000 distinct CDR3 sequences, with around 15% observed a single time.

The V call is TRBV6-2 or TRBV6-3, the J call TRBJ2-5; 7 positions agree with TRBD2. Sequenced: blood. The receptor's source is a woman in her 30s with Graves' hyperthyroidism. CDR3 nucleotides: TGTGCCAGCAGAAAAGGACTAGTCTCCGAGACCCAGTACTTC. It translates to CASRKGLVSETQYF.